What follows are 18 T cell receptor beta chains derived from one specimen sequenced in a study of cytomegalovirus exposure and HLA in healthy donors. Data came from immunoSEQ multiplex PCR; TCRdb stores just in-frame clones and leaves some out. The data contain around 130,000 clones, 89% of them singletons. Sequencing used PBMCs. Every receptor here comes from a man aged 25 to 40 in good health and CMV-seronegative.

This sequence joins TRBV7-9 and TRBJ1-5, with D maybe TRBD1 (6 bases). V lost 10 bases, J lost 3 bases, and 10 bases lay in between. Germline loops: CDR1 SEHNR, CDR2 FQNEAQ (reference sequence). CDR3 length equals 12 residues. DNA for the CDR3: TGTGCCACGGGACAAGACAATCAGCCCCAGCATTTT. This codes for CATGQDNQPQHF.

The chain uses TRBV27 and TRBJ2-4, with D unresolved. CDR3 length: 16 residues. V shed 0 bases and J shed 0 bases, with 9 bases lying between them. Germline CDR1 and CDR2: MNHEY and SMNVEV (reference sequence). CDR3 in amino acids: CASSLSLYIAKNIQYF. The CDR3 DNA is TGTGCCAGCAGTTTATCCCTTTATATAGCCAAAAACATTCAGTACTTC.

The CDR3 region has the DNA TGTGCCAGCAGCTTGAGCGTCTCCTCTGGGGCCAACGTCCTGACTTTC. This translates into CASSLSVSSGANVLTF. V is TRBV5-4 and J is TRBJ2-6, with D unresolved. The V end was cut by 1 base, the J end by 0 bases, with 8 bases between. The CDR3 contains 16 residues. The germline V gene has CDR1 SGHNT and CDR2 YYREEE (reference sequence).

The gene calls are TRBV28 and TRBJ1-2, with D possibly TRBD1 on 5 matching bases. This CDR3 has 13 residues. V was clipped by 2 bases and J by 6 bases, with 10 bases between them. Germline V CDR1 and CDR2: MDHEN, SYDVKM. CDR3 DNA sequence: TGTGCCAGCAGTTTACACAGGATGGATGGCTACACCTTC. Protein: CASSLHRMDGYTF.

The CDR3 bases are TGTGCCAGGGAACTAGCGGGGGGAAACAATGAGCAGTTCTTC. This gives the protein CARELAGGNNEQFF. This chain connects TRBV2 to TRBJ2-1; 12 bases match TRBD2. CDR1 and CDR2 from the germline V gene are SNHLY and FYNNEI. The CDR3 sequence is 14 residues long. V shed 9 bases, J shed 5 bases, and the junction held 5 bases outside the gene matches.

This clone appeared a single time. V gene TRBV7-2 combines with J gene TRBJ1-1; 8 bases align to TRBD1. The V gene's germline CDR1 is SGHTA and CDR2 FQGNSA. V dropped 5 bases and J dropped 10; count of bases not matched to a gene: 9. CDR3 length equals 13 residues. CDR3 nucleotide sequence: TGTGCCAGCAGCACCCTCACAGGGACAGGAGCTTTCTTT. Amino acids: CASSTLTGTGAFF.

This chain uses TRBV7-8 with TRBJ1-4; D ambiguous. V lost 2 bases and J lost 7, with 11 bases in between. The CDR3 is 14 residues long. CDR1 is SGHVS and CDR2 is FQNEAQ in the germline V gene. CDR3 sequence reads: CASSLWGGGEKLFF. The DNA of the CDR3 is TGTGCCAGCAGCTTATGGGGAGGCGGTGAAAAACTGTTTTTT. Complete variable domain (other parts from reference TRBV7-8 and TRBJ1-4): GAGVSQSPRYKVAKRGQDVALRCDPISGHVSLFWYQQALGQGPEFLTYFQNEAQLDKSGLPSDRFFAERPEGSVSTLKIQRTQQEDSAVYLCASSLWGGGEKLFFGSGTQLSVL.

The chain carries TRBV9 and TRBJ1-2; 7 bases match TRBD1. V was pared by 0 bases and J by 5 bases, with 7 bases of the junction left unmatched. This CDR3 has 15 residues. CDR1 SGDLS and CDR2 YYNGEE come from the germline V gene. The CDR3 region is CASSVETGQRYGYTF. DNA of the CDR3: TGTGCCAGCAGCGTAGAAACGGGACAGAGATATGGCTACACCTTC.

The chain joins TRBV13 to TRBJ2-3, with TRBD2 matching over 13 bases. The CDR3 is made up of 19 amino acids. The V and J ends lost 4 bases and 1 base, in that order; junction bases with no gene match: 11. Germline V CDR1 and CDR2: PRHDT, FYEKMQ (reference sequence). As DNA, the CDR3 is TGTGCCAGCAGCTCGGGACTAGCGGGGCCTCTGTATGGCACAGATACGCAGTATTTT. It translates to CASSSGLAGPLYGTDTQYF.

CDR3 DNA: TGTGCCAGCAGCCCGGACGGGGGTGGTCAGCCCCAGCATTTT. This sequence encodes CASSPDGGGQPQHF. The rearrangement links TRBV6-6 to TRBJ1-5, with D perhaps TRBD1 (5 bases). Trimming left V 6 bases short and J 6 bases short, with 15 bases between. Germline V gene data show CDR1 as MNHNY and CDR2 as SVGAGI (reference sequence). This CDR3 has 14 amino acids.

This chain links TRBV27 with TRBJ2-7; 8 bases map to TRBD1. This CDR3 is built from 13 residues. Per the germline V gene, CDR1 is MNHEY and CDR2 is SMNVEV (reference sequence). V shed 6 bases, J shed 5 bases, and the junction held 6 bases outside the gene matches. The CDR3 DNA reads TGTGCCAGCAGCCTGGGACAGGTGGACGAGCAGTACTTC. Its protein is CASSLGQVDEQYF.

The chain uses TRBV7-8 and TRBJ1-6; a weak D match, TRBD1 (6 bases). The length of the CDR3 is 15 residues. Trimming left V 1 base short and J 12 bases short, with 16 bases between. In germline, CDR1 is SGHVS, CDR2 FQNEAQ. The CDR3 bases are TGTGCCAGCAGCTTAGGACAGGATATAAGCGGACCCCTCCACTTT. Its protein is CASSLGQDISGPLHF.

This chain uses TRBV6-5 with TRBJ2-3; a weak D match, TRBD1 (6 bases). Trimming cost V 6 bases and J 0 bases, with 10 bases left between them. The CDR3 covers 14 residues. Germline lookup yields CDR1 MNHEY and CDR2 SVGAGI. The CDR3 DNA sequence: TGTGCCAGCAGGTCACAGGGTAGCACAGATACGCAGTATTTT. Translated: CASRSQGSTDTQYF.

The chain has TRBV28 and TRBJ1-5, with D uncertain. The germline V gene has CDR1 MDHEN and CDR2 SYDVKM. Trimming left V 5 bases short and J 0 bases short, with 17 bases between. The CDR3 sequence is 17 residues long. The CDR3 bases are TGTGCCAGCAGTCTAATTAGTGAGTCTTATAGCAATCAGCCCCAGCATTTT. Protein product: CASSLISESYSNQPQHF.

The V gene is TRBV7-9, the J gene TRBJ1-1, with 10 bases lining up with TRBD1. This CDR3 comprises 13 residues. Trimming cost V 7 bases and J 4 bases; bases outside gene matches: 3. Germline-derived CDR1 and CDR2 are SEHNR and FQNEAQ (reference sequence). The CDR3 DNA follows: TGTGCCAGCATGGGACAGGGGCCCACTGAAGCTTTCTTT. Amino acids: CASMGQGPTEAFF. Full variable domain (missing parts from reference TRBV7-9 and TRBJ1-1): DTGVSQNPRHKITKRGQNVTFRCDPISEHNRLYWYRQTLGQGPEFLTYFQNEAQLEKSRLLSDRFSAERPKGSFSTLEIQRTEQGDSAMYLCASMGQGPTEAFFGQGTRLTVV.

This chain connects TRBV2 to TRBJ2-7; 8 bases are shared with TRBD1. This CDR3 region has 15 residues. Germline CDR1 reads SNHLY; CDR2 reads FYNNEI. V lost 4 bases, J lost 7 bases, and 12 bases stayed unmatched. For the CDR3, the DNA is TGTGCCAGCAGTGGGGCCCGGACAGGGTCCGATGAGCAGTACTTC. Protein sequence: CASSGARTGSDEQYF.

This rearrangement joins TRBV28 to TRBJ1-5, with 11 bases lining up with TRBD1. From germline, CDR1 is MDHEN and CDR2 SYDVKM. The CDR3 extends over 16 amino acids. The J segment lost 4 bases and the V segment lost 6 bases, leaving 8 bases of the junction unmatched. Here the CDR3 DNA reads TGTGCCAGCAGCGTACAGGGACAGGGGGTTAATCAGCCCCAGCATTTT. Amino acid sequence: CASSVQGQGVNQPQHF.

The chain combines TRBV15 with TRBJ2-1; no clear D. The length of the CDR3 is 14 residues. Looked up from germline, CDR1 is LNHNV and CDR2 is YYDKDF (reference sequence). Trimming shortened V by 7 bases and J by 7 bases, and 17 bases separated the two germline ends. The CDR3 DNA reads TGTGCCACCACAAGTTCACAGTGGAATAATGAGCAGTTCTTC. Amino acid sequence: CATTSSQWNNEQFF.